The source of this T cell receptor beta chain is a study of Tregs in tolerant kidney transplant recipients. The V and J ends lost 0 bases and 0 bases respectively, with 15 bases between them. Germline loops: CDR1 SGHRS, CDR2 YFSETQ. This CDR3 has 17 amino acids. Libraries were prepared by immunoSEQ multiplex PCR; TCRdb keeps only in-frame clonotypes and omits some of them. The sample contains about 110,000 clones, 85% to 90% of which appear only once. A single count supports this clone. The clonotype was recovered from a human donor who received a combined kidney and bone marrow transplant. This sequence joins TRBV5-1 and TRBJ2-5; weak D call: TRBD2 (5 bases). Material: CD4+ T cells from blood, obtained before the transplant. The CDR3 DNA follows: TGCGCCAGCAGCTTGGCCAGTCTAACGGGGTACCAAGAGACCCAGTACTTC. This codes for CASSLASLTGYQETQYF. Complete variable domain (other parts from reference TRBV5-1 and TRBJ2-5): KAGVTQTPRYLIKTRGQQVTLSCSPISGHRSVSWYQQTPGQGLQFLFEYFSETQRNKGNFPGRFSGRQFSNSRSEMNVSTLELGDSALYLCASSLASLTGYQETQYFGPGTRLLVL.